Presented here are 3 T cell receptor beta chains from one specimen sequenced in a study of CD8 T cells in Susac syndrome. Reverse transcription of about 0.45 to 1 ug RNA was carried out with random hexamers. TCRdb ran MiXCR on the immunoSEQ multiplex PCR reads and lists one entry per CDR3 protein. The table lists approximately 110,000 distinct CDR3 sequences, approximately 93% of them singletons, with over 0.3% in the top ten. Sequences were obtained from CD8+ T cells from PBMCs. These receptor sequences come from a human donor with multiple sclerosis.

In its sample, this clonotype was seen a few times. The V gene is TRBV5-4, the J gene TRBJ2-2; D unresolved. Trimming left V 4 bases short and J 4 bases short, with 5 bases between. This CDR3 has 12 residues. Germline V lookup: CDR1 SGHNT, CDR2 YYREEE (reference sequence). CDR3 bases: TGTGCCAGCAGCGGTGGCACCGGGGAGCTGTTTTTT. Translation gives CASSGGTGELFF.

The genes are TRBV5-4 and TRBJ2-5; 15 bases match TRBD2. This CDR3 comprises 16 residues. V dropped 4 bases and J dropped 5; count of bases not matched to a gene: 6. Germline V CDR1 and CDR2: SGHNT, YYREEE (reference sequence). CDR3 DNA: TGTGCCAGCAGCACCGGACTAGCGGGGGGGTCGGAGACCCAGTACTTC. Its protein is CASSTGLAGGSETQYF.

The chain links TRBV9 to TRBJ1-3; D gene unclear. V lost 1 base to trimming and J lost 0 bases, with 11 bases between them. The CDR3 runs 16 residues. Germline loops: CDR1 SGDLS, CDR2 YYNGEE. DNA of the CDR3: TGTGCCAGCAGCGTACTTAGTGGTGGCTCTGGAAACACCATATATTTT. Translated, it gives CASSVLSGGSGNTIYF. Combining the CDR3 with reference TRBV9 and TRBJ1-3 gives the whole variable domain DSGVTQTPKHLITATGQRVTLRCSPRSGDLSVYWYQQSLDQGLQFLIQYYNGEERAKGNILERFSAQQFPDLHSELNLSSLELGDSALYFCASSVLSGGSGNTIYFGEGSWLTVV.